This T cell receptor (beta chain) was recovered during a study of OX40 agonist ivuxolimab in advanced cancers. Points from the study as a whole: The mean number of expanded clones was higher in CD8+ T cells than in CD4+. At 0.1 to 3.0 mg/kg and by week 6, clonal expansion occurred in CD4+ and CD8+ blood T cells.

TCRdb keeps only in-frame clones here, not all; method: immunoSEQ multiplex PCR. This sample has tens of thousands of clones, with 60% to 80% found just once. For this clone: The antigen remains undetermined.

Drawing of blood for sampling happened at baseline, at cycle 4 day 1, and at cycle 7 day 1. This CDR3 is 16 amino acids long. CDR1 is SGHVS and CDR2 is FQNEAQ in the germline V gene. V was pared by 0 bases and J by 3 bases, with 15 bases between. The chain links TRBV7-8 to TRBJ2-7; D gene uncertain. This clonotype originated in an adult with an advanced solid tumor such as melanoma, head and neck, liver or kidney cancer. The sequenced sample was CD4+ or CD8+ T cells sorted from blood, obtained in a trial of the OX40 agonist ivuxolimab. The CDR3 region is CASSLARWQPHYEQYF. The CDR3 region has the DNA TGTGCCAGCAGCTTAGCTCGGTGGCAGCCTCACTACGAGCAGTACTTC.